This TCR beta chain was documented in a study of CD8 T cells in ankylosing spondylitis. Points from the study as a whole: Seemingly characteristic of ankylosing spondylitis blood was a TCR beta motif consisting of several highly homologous variants. In the blood and synovial fluid of reactive arthritis, some motif variants had been previously reported. Reportedly, disease-linked clones are significantly enriched in ankylosing spondylitis patients' matched synovial fluid. Clones linked with disease were CD8+ and fairly uncommon in the peripheral blood.

V was shortened by 1 base and J by 2 bases, with 13 bases between the two germline ends. The germline V gene encodes CDR1 MGHDK and CDR2 SYGVNS. This CDR3 is built from 16 residues. Quantitative 5'-RACE with molecular barcodes produced the TCR beta libraries. TCRdb re-analysed the 5' RACE reads in MiXCR, keeping a single row per CDR3 protein. The sample records almost 400,000 distinct CDR3 sequences, about 22% being singletons. In this sample, this clonotype turned up a few times. The antigen remains unidentified. The chain carries TRBV25-1 and TRBJ2-3, with D perhaps TRBD1 or TRBD2 (5 bases each). The sample consisted of blood, either unsorted or a sorted T cell fraction (not recorded which). The sequence came from a male donor with ankylosing spondylitis. The CDR3 loop is CASSEWDGSSTDTQYF. In DNA, the CDR3 is TGTGCCAGCAGTGAATGGGACGGCAGTTCCACAGATACGCAGTATTTT.